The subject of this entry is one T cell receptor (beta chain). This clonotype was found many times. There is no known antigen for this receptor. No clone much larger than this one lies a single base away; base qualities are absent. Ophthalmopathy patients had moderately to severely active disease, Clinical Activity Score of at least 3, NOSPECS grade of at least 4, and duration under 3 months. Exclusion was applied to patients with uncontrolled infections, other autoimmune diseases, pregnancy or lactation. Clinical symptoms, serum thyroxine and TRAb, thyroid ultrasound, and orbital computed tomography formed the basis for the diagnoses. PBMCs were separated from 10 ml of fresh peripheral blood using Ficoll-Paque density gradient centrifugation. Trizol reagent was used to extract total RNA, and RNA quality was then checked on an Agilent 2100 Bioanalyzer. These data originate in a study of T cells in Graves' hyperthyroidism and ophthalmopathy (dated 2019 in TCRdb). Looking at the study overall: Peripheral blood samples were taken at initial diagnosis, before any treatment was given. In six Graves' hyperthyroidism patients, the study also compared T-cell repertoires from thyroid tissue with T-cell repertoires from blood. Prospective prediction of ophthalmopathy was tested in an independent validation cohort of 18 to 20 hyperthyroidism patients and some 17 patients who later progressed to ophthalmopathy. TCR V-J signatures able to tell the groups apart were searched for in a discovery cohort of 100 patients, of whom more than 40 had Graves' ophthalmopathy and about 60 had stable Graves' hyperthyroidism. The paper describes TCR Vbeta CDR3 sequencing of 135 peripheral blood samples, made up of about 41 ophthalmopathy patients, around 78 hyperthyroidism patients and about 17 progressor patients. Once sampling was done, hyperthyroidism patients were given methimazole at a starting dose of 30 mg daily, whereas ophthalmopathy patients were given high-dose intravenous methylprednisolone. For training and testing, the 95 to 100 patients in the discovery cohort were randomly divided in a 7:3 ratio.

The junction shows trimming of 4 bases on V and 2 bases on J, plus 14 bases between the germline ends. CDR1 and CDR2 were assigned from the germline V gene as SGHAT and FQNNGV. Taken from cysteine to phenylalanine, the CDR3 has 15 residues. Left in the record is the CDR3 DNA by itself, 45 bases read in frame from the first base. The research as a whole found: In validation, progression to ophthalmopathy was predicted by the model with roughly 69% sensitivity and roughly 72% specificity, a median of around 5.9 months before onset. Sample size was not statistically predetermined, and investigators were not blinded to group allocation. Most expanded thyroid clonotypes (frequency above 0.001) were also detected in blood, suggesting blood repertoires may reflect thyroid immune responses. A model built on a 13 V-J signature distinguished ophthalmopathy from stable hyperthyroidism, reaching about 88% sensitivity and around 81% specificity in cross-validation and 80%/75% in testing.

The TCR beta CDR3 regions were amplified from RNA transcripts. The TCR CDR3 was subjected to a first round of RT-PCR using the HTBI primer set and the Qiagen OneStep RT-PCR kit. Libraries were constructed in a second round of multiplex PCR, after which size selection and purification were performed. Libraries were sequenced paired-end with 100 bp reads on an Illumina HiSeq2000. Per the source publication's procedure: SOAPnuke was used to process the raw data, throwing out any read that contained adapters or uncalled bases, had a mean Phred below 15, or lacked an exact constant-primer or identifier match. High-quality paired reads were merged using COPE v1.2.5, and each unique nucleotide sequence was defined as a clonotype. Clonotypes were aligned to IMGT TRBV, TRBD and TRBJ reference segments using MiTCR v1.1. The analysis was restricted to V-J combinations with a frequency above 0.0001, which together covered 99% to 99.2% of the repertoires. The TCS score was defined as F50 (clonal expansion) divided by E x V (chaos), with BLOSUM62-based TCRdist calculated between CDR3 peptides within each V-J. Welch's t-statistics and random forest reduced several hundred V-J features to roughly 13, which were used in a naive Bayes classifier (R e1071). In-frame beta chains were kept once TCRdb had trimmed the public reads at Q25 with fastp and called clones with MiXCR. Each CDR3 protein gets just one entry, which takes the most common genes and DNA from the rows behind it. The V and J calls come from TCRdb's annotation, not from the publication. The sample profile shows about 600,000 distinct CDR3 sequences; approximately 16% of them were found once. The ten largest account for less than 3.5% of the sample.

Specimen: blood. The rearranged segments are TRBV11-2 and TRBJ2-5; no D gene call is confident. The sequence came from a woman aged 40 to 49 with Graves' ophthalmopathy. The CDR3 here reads CASSSGRRLQETQYF. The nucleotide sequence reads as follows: TGTGCCAGCAGCTCCGGACGGCGCTTACAAGAGACCCAGTACTTC.